This T cell receptor beta chain comes out of a study of shared clonotypes between healthy human individuals (TCRdb year 2020). Background on the whole study: Three men and a couple of women, aged 18 to 49 years, made up the cohort. Each donor's leukapheresis produced roughly between roughly 0.85 and 9.5 billion PBMCs. Per donor, three plates each were used for CD4 naive and CD4 memory, two for CD8 naive, and one for CD8 memory. To estimate repertoire size and how much clonotypes are shared between individuals, the study performed deep sequencing of blood TCR repertoires from roughly five healthy adults. To increase sequencing depth and limit assay-specific biases, TCR repertoire library preparation and sequencing were carried out by different laboratories using diverse techniques.

The CDR3 spans 13 residues, from the cysteine through the phenylalanine. Only the CDR3 region is kept as DNA, spanning 39 bases read in frame from base 1. A distance of 6 bases separates the germline ends of V and J, which lose 2 bases and 2 bases respectively. CDR1 and CDR2 are drawn from the germline V gene: SGHTA, FQGTGA. What the research found in general, with its limitations: Pairwise subsampling led to the expectation that sequencing depth would affect the degree of clonotype sharing among donors. Sharing across a few donors was observed for around 5% of naive CD4, less than 4% of naive CD8, over 2% of memory CD4, and over 0.3% of memory CD8 clonotypes. Naive subsets generally had larger estimated clonotype richness than memory subsets. Sampling was limited to blood, and TCR repertoires in tissue likely differ from TCR repertoires in blood. The small number of donors limited the genetic and exposure-history diversity represented. Clonotypes shared by all four sorted-subset donors showed higher generation probabilities than non-shared clonotypes. Incomplete sequencing was indicated by rarefaction of sorted-subset datasets, despite the large sequencing depth.

TCR CDR3 regions were amplified from genomic DNA by multiplex PCR using the deep immunoSEQ assay. For each cell subset, the extracted genomic DNA was distributed evenly across all wells of several immunoSEQ 96-well plates, and each plate served as one replicate. For sorted subsets, roughly 200 ng of genomic DNA, equivalent to some 30,000 T cell genomes, went into each replicate PCR. The purified libraries were quantified using a Qubit 3.0 fluorometer, sized with a Bioanalyzer 2100, and then quantified again using the KAPA Library Quantification kit. A separate single-read 150-cycle Illumina NextSeq 550 flow cell was used to sequence each immunoSEQ 96-well plate. The authors' analysis ran thus. Because only junctional sequences without quality scores were contained in the immunoSEQ output, filtering matching that applied to full-length reads could not be performed. Sequences were annotated with PyIR, a Python wrapper for IgBLAST v1.9, using IMGT germline references to assign V/J genes and CDR3. Any read was removed if the V/J assignment was weak (E-value above 1e-6), the CDR3 was missing, or the read contained stop codons, out-of-frame junctions, or ambiguous translated residues. V3J clonotypes were defined as sequences sharing an identical inferred V gene, J gene, and CDR3 amino acid sequence. Percentage overlap between repertoires was computed as shared unique clonotypes divided by the size of the smaller repertoire. RTK rarefaction, the Chao1 estimator, and Recon v2.1 estimates of unobserved clonotypes were used to assess repertoire richness. OLGA was used to compute generation probabilities for all TCRbeta clonotypes that the gDNA method yielded from a few donors. The table comes from immuneACCESS by way of TCRdb, which keeps in-frame sequences with V and J called. Part of the clones is missing from these tables; in studies checked, under half for an unresolved V gene and the rest for unknown reasons. Clone size and V and J calls were adopted from that table, with D and trimming inferred from the DNA. This sample is represented by about 990,000 clones; about 84% of them were singletons. The ten largest clones take up roughly 0.61% of the sample.

To note about this clone: Its binding antigen is unknown. No per-base quality is available; no much larger clone lies one base away. At the DNA level, this CDR3 is encoded by other sequences in the same sample as well.

Donors were healthy HIV-negative adults with no recently reported acute infections or vaccinations. Only Caucasian adults living in Nashville, Tennessee, USA were represented among the donors. CD4+ T cells were enriched by magnetic negative selection, after which naive cells were positively selected on CD45RA and the negative fraction was taken as the memory subset. Blood was obtained by leukapheresis, after which PBMCs were separated by Ficoll-Histopaque density gradient centrifugation and cryopreserved in liquid nitrogen vapor phase. Analytical flow cytometry was used to check the purity and quantity of each magnetically sorted T cell population. From each sorted fraction, genomic DNA was isolated and quantified by UV absorbance on a Nanodrop 2000c.

This receptor was obtained from a man in his late teens or twenties in good health. Some clones in this sample may be carry-over from other donors' samples. What was sequenced was memory CD4+ T cells from PBMCs. This specimen's cell subset or site label, per the study, means: CD45RA-negative fraction. The rearranged chain carries TRBV7-3 and TRBJ1-1, with no confident D gene call. The bases are TGTGCCAGCAGCTTATCGGTTAACACTGAAGCTTTCTTT. Translated, this gives CASSLSVNTEAFF. This CDR3, with the reference TRBV7-3 and TRBJ1-1 proteins standing in past its ends, gives the full variable domain GAGVSQTPSNKVTEKGKYVELRCDPISGHTALYWYRQSLGQGPEFLIYFQGTGAADDSGLPNDRFFAVRPEGSVSTLKIQRTERGDSAVYLCASSLSVNTEAFFGQGTRLTVV.